The source of this T cell receptor beta chain is a study of blood T cell repertoires in COVID-19. Study-wide context: Researchers got acute and convalescent COVID-19 samples from the United States, Italy and Spain.

The CDR3 contains 13 residues. V dropped 6 bases and J dropped 2 bases, with 10 bases sitting between them. In germline, CDR1 is MNHEY, CDR2 SVGAGI. Using immunoSEQ multiplex PCR, the repertoire was profiled, and TCRdb retains in-frame clones only, with some absent. The data show 55,000 to 70,000 clones, around 84% seen once. The receptor's source is a woman of 80 years or more with acute or convalescent COVID-19. The source material was peripheral blood. The genes are TRBV6-5 and TRBJ2-5, with D possibly matching TRBD2 (5 bases). This CDR3 is CASRSGWQETQYF. The CDR3 DNA reads TGTGCCAGCAGATCGGGGTGGCAAGAGACCCAGTACTTC.